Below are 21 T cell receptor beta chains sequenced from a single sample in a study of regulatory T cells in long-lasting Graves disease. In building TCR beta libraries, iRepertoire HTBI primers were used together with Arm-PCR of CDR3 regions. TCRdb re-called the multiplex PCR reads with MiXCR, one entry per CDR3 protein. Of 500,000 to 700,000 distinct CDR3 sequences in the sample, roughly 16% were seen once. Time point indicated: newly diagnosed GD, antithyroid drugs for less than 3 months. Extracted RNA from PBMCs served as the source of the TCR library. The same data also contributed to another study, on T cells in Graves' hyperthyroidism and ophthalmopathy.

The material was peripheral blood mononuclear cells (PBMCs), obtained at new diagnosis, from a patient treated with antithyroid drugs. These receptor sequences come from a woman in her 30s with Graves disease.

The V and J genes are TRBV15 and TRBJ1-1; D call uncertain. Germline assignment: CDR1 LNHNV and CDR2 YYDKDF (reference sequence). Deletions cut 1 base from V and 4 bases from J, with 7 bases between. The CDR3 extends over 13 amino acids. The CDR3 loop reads CATSRVPTTEAFF. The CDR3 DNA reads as TGTGCCACCAGCAGAGTTCCCACCACTGAAGCTTTCTTT.

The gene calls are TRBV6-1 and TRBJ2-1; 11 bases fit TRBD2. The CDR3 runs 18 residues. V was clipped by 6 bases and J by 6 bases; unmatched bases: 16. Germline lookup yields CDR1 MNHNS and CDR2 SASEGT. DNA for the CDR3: TGTGCCAGCAGGCAAGGGTATGGATTAGGGACTAGCGGCAATGAGCAGTTCTTC. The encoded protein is CASRQGYGLGTSGNEQFF.

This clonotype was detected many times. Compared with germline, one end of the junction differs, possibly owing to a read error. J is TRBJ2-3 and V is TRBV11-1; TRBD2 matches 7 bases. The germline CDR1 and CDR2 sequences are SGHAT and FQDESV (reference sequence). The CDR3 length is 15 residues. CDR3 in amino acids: CASSQRGLRTDAQYF. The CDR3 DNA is TGTGCCAGCAGCCAACGGGGACTAAGAACAGATGCGCAGTATTTT.

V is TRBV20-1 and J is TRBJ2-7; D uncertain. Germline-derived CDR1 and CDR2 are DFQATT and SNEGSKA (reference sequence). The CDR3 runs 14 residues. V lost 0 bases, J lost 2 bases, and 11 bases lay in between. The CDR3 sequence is CSARDPDPPYEQYF. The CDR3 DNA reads TGCAGTGCTAGAGATCCGGATCCCCCCTACGAGCAGTACTTC.

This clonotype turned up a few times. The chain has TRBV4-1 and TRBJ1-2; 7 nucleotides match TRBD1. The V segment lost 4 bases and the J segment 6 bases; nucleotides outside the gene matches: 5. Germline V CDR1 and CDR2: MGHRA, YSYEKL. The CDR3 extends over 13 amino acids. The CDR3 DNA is TGCGCCAGCAGCCGACCGGGACAGAATGGCTACACCTTC. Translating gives CASSRPGQNGYTF.

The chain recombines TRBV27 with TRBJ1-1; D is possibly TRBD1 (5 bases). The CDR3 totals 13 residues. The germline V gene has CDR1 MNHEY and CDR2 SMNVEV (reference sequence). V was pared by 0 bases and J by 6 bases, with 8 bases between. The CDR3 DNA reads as TGTGCCAGCAGTTTATCGGGGGGATCTGAAGCTTTCTTT. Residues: CASSLSGGSEAFF.

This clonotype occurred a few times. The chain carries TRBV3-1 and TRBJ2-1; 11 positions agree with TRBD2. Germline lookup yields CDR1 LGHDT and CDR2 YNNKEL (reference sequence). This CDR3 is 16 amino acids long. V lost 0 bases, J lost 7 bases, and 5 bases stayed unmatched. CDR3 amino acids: CASSQDWLAGGNEQFF. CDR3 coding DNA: TGTGCCAGCAGCCAAGATTGGCTAGCGGGAGGAAATGAGCAGTTCTTC.

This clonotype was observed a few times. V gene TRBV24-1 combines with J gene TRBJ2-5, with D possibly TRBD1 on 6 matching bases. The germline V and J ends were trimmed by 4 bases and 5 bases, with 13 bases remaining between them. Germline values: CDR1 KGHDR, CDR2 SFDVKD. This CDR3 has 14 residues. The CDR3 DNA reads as TGTGCCACCAGTGACAGTACAGGGATCGAGACCCAGTACTTC. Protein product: CATSDSTGIETQYF.

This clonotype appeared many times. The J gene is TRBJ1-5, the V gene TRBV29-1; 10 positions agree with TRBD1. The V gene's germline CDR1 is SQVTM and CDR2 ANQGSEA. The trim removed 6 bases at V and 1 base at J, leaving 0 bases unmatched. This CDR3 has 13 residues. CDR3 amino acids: CSVGQGSNQPQHF. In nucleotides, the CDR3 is TGCAGCGTGGGACAGGGGAGCAATCAGCCCCAGCATTTT.

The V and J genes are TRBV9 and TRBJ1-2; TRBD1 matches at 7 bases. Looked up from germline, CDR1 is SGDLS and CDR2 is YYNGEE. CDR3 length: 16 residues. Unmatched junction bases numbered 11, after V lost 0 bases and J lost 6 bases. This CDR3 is CASSVDGLGQADGYTF. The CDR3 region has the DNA TGTGCCAGCAGCGTAGATGGATTAGGACAGGCTGATGGCTACACCTTC.

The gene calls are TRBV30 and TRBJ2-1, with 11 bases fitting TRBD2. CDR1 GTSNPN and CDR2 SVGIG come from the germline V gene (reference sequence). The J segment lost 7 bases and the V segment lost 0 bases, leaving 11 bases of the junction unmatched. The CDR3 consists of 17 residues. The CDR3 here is CAWSVLTPTSGINEQFF. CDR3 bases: TGTGCCTGGAGTGTACTTACCCCGACTAGCGGGATAAATGAGCAGTTCTTC.

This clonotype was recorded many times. CDR3 residues: CSARGTVLFHEQFF. The CDR3 DNA is TGCAGTGCTAGGGGTACGGTACTTTTCCATGAGCAGTTCTTC. The V gene is TRBV20-1, the J gene TRBJ2-1, with D unclear. V was shortened by 3 bases and J by 8 bases, with 17 bases between the two germline ends. CDR3 length: 14 amino acids. Per the germline V gene, CDR1 is DFQATT and CDR2 is SNEGSKA (reference sequence).

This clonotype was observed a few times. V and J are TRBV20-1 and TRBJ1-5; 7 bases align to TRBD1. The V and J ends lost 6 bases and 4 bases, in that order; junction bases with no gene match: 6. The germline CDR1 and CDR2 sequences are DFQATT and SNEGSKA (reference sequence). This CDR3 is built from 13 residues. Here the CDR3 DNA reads TGCAGTGCCAGGACAGGCCTGAATCAGCCCCAGCATTTT. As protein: CSARTGLNQPQHF.

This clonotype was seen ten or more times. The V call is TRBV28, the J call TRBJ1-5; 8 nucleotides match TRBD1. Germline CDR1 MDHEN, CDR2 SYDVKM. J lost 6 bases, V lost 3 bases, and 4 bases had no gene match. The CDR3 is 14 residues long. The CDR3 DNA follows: TGTGCCAGCAGTTTCTCAGGGGGCAGTCAGCCCCAGCATTTT. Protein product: CASSFSGGSQPQHF.

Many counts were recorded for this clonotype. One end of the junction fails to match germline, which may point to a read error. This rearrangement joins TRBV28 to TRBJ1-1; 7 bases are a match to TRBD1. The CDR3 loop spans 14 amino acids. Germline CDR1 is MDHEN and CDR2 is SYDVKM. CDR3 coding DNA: TGTGCCAGCAGTTCACCGGGACAGAAGACTGAAGTTTTCTTT. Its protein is CASSSPGQKTEVFF.

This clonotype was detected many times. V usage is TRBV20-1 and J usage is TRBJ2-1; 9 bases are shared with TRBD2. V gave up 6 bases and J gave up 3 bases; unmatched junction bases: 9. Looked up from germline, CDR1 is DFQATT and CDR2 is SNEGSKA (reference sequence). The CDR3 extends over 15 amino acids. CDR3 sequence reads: CSAPRLAGFYNEQFF. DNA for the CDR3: TGCAGTGCCCCCCGGCTAGCGGGGTTCTACAATGAGCAGTTCTTC.

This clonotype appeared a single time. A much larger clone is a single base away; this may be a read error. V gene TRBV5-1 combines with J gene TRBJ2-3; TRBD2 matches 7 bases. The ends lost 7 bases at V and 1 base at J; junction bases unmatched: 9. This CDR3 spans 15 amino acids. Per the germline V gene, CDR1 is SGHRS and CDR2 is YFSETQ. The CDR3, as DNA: TGCGCCAGCGGCCTAGCGGCCCTTCGCACAGATACGCAGTATTTT. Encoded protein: CASGLAALRTDTQYF.

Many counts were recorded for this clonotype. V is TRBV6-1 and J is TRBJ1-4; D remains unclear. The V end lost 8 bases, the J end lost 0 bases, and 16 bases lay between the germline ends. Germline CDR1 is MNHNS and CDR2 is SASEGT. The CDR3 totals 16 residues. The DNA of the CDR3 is TGTGCCAGCGCCCCCCGGGGTAGTGCAACTAATGAAAAACTGTTTTTT. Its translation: CASAPRGSATNEKLFF.

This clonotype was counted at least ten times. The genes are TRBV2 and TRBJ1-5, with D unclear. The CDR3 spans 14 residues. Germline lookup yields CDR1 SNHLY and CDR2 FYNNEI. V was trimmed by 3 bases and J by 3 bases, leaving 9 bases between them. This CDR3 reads CASSDDGNNQPQHF. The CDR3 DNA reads TGTGCCAGCAGTGATGACGGTAACAATCAGCCCCAGCATTTT. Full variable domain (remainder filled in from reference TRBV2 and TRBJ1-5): EPEVTQTPSHQVTQMGQEVILRCVPISNHLYFYWYRQILGQKVEFLVSFYNNEISEKSEIFDDQFSVERPDGSNFTLKIRSTKLEDSAMYFCASSDDGNNQPQHFGDGTRLSIL.

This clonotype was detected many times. DNA of the CDR3: TGTGCCAGCAGTATCCCGGCCTTCACAGATACGCAGTATTTT. This sequence encodes CASSIPAFTDTQYF. The chain couples TRBV28 to TRBJ2-3; D unclear. Trimming took off 5 bases at V and 2 bases at J, with 11 bases between the two ends. CDR3 length: 14 amino acids. CDR1 is MDHEN, CDR2 SYDVKM, per germline.

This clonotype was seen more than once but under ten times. The CDR3 spells CASSHRMGREVRNNEQFF. DNA for the CDR3: TGTGCCAGCAGCCATAGAATGGGGCGGGAGGTGAGAAACAATGAGCAGTTCTTC. This chain uses TRBV3-1 with TRBJ2-1, with 8 positions matching TRBD2. J was trimmed by 5 bases and V by 3 bases; bases with no gene match: 15. The CDR3 length is 18 residues. The germline V gene has CDR1 LGHDT and CDR2 YNNKEL (reference sequence).